A selection of T cell receptor beta chains follows, all from one sample in a study of blood T cell repertoires in COVID-19. Profiled with immunoSEQ multiplex PCR; TCRdb holds only in-frame clones, not every one. Of fewer than 150,000 clones in the sample, roughly four fifths are singletons; the top ten hold about a sixth. The source material was PBMCs or T cells enriched from blood (not recorded which). These TCRs come from a man aged 30-40 years who had recovered from COVID-19. Both conserved end residues are part of each CDR3. The D gene is left open where the match is weak. Size values are once, few and many counts, or a class for expanded clones, and some rows have none.

clone size	V gene	D gene	J gene	CDR3 protein	CDR3 DNA
.	TRBV14	.	TRBJ2-7	CASSQERRVGEQYF	TGTGCCAGCAGCCAAGAGAGGCGGGTGGGTGAGCAGTACTTC
.	TRBV15	TRBD1	TRBJ2-4	CATSRDQTGALKNIQYF	TGTGCCACCAGCAGAGACCAGACAGGGGCTCTAAAAAACATTCAGTACTTC
.	TRBV7-2	.	TRBJ2-7	CASSLAGNSYEQYF	TGTGCCAGCAGCTTAGCGGGCAACTCCTACGAGCAGTACTTC
.	TRBV3-1/TRBV3-2	.	TRBJ2-2	CASRKGVNTGELFF	TGTGCCAGCAGGAAGGGGGTCAACACCGGGGAGCTGTTTTTT
once	TRBV10-2	.	TRBJ2-5	CASSNGRETQYF	TGCGCCAGCAGCAACGGCAGGGAGACCCAGTACTTC
.	TRBV10-3	TRBD1	TRBJ2-7	CAISHQDRGFGEQYF	TGTGCCATCAGCCATCAGGACAGGGGATTTGGCGAGCAGTACTTC
.	TRBV14	.	TRBJ1-1	CASSQPPVGAITEAFF	TGTGCCAGCAGCCAGCCCCCAGTAGGGGCCATCACTGAAGCTTTCTTT
once	TRBV28	TRBD1	TRBJ1-1	CASVTGGVNTEAFF	TGTGCCAGCGTAACAGGGGGAGTGAACACTGAAGCTTTCTTT
.	TRBV2	.	TRBJ1-4	CASRKTEENEKLFF	TGTGCCAGCAGGAAGACAGAGGAAAACGAAAAACTGTTTTTT
.	TRBV9	.	TRBJ2-3	CASSVRGSTTDTQYF	TGTGCCAGCAGCGTAAGAGGATCGACCACAGATACGCAGTATTTT
.	TRBV12-3/TRBV12-4	.	TRBJ1-2	CASSLWGNGYTF	TGTGCCAGCAGTTTGTGGGGCAACGGCTACACCTTC
.	TRBV7-9	TRBD1	TRBJ1-4	CASSLAGQGRSEKLFF	TGTGCCAGCAGCTTAGCCGGACAGGGTAGGAGTGAAAAACTGTTTTTT
.	TRBV4-1	TRBD2	TRBJ2-1	CASSQGLATYNEQFF	TGCGCCAGCAGCCAGGGACTAGCGACCTACAATGAGCAGTTCTTC
.	TRBV2	.	TRBJ1-1	CASAPARGARDTEAFF	TGTGCCAGCGCTCCTGCAAGGGGCGCCCGGGACACTGAAGCTTTCTTT
.	TRBV19	TRBD1	TRBJ1-1	CASSIFSGGNGILTEAFF	TGTGCCAGTAGTATATTTTCAGGGGGCAACGGGATTTTGACTGAAGCTTTCTTT
.	TRBV2	.	TRBJ2-7	CASRTLEPWEQYF	TGTGCCAGCAGGACCTTGGAGCCCTGGGAGCAGTACTTC
.	TRBV7-7	.	TRBJ1-4	CASSLSPSDEKLFF	TGTGCTAGCAGCTTATCCCCCAGCGACGAAAAACTGTTTTTT
once	TRBV5-4	.	TRBJ2-3	CASSFGLLDAPTDTQYF	TGTGCCAGCAGCTTTGGGCTTCTCGACGCCCCCACAGATACGCAGTATTTT
.	TRBV3-1/TRBV3-2	.	TRBJ1-6	CASNAGEWSPLHF	TGTGCCAGCAATGCGGGGGAATGGTCACCCCTCCACTTT
.	TRBV5-5	.	TRBJ2-3	CASTLDRTRTDTQYF	TGTGCCAGCACACTCGACAGGACCCGCACAGATACGCAGTATTTT
.	TRBV10-2	.	TRBJ1-5	CASSDHNQPQHF	TGCGCCAGCAGTGACCACAATCAGCCCCAGCATTTT
.	TRBV15	.	TRBJ1-5	CATSGGVNNQPQHF	TGTGCCACCTCCGGGGGGGTTAACAATCAGCCCCAGCATTTT
.	TRBV11-3	TRBD2	TRBJ2-5	CASSLVLREDQETQYF	TGTGCCAGCAGCTTAGTATTGCGGGAGGATCAAGAGACCCAGTACTTC